The 24 T cell receptor beta chains in this list originate from one sample, sequenced in a study of T cell clonality in common variable immunodeficiency. Sequenced by immunoSEQ multiplex PCR; TCRdb stores in-frame clones only, minus some. The data show about 81,000 clones, none appearing only once, with around 0.87% held by the ten largest. Sequenced input: peripheral blood mononuclear cells. The receptors shown here come from a person aged 18 to 70 in good health.

At least ten counts were recorded for this clone. The read terminates 3 residues before the CDR3 end, so the remaining end is supplied by the germline J gene. The rearrangement joins TRBV5-1 to TRBJ2-2, with 8 bases lining up with TRBD1. Germline V gene data show CDR1 as SGHRS and CDR2 as YFSETQ. The V segment lost 8 bases and the J segment 1 base; nucleotides outside the gene matches: 4. This CDR3 region has 14 residues. CDR3 DNA, as far as it was read: TGCGCCAGTATGGGGACAGGGAACACCGGGGAG. Its protein product is CASMGTGNTGE. The entire CDR3 is CASMGTGNTGELFF.

This clone was observed many times. Read coverage stops 3 residues before the CDR3 terminus; the germline J gene supplies the remainder. This chain connects TRBV2 to TRBJ2-2; 15 bases match TRBD2. CDR1 and CDR2 from the germline V gene are SNHLY and FYNNEI. V dropped 6 bases and J dropped 7; count of bases not matched to a gene: 12. This CDR3 has 18 residues. The CDR3 DNA, read in part, is TGTGCCAGCAGGGACGGACTAGCGGGAGGGCCGGGGGTCGGGGAG. It encodes CASRDGLAGGPGVGE. The CDR3 as a whole reads CASRDGLAGGPGVGELFF.

Partial CDR3 DNA: TGTGCCAGCAGTTCAGCCGGGACTAGAGGGAACGAG. Its protein is CASSSAGTRGNE. The complete CDR3 protein is CASSSAGTRGNEQYF. The rearrangement joins TRBV7-2 to TRBJ2-7, with 8 bases identical to TRBD2. The read ends 3 residues before the CDR3 terminus; that terminus is restored from the germline J gene. The CDR3 contains 15 residues. Germline trimming cut 6 bases from V and 5 bases from J; bases unmatched to any gene: 12. Germline V gene lookup returns CDR1 SGHTA and CDR2 FQGNSA.

This clone was picked up many times. Coverage ceases 3 residues before the CDR3 finishes, and the germline J gene fills in the end. The rearrangement links TRBV19 to TRBJ1-5, with D tentatively TRBD1 (6 bases). The germline V and J ends were trimmed by 7 bases and 6 bases, with 13 bases remaining between them. Germline V gene lookup returns CDR1 LNHDA and CDR2 SQIVND (reference sequence). The length of the CDR3 is 13 residues. The covered CDR3 bases are TGTGCCAGTACCCCAGGGGCGGCTCAGCCC. Residues: CASTPGAAQP. Given in full, the CDR3 is CASTPGAAQPQHF. The complete variable domain, with remaining parts taken from reference TRBV19 and TRBJ1-5, reads DGGITQSPKYLFRKEGQNVTLSCEQNLNHDAMYWYRQDPGQGLRLIYYSQIVNDFQKGDIAEGYSVSREKKESFPLTVTSAQKNPTAFYLCASTPGAAQPQHFGDGTRLSIL.

This clone has at least ten counts. The CDR3 is cut off 3 residues early in the read; its end comes from the germline J gene. The rearrangement uses TRBV7-2 and TRBJ1-6; 7 bases line up with TRBD1. This CDR3 has 14 amino acids. Germline CDR1 and CDR2: SGHTA and FQGNSA. V shed 1 base, J shed 11 bases, and the junction held 5 bases outside the gene matches. The CDR3 bases that were read are TGTGCCAGCAGCTTAGGACAGGGTGGGACACCC. Translation: CASSLGQGGTP. The full CDR3 reads CASSLGQGGTPLHF.

This clone was seen repeatedly, ten times or more. CDR3 protein: CASSISGTGSSPLHF. CDR3 DNA, as far as it was read: TGTGCCAGCAGCATATCCGGGACAGGATCTTCACCC. The chain joins TRBV7-2 to TRBJ1-6, with 8 bases lining up with TRBD1. The read ends 3 residues shy of where the CDR3 ends; the end is completed using the germline J gene. The CDR3 totals 15 residues. The junction had 9 bases not matched to a gene; V was cut back by 5 bases and J by 9 bases. The germline V gene has CDR1 SGHTA and CDR2 FQGNSA.

This clone was picked up many times. The CDR3 end falls 3 residues outside the read, so it is completed with the germline J gene. The gene calls are TRBV20-1 and TRBJ2-1, with a tentative D call TRBD1 (6 bases). CDR1 DFQATT and CDR2 SNEGSKA come from the germline V gene (reference sequence). V dropped 2 bases and J dropped 2 bases, with 13 bases sitting between them. The CDR3 extends over 15 amino acids. The CDR3 sequence: CSARINRVPYNEQFF. The sequenced part of the CDR3 DNA is TGCAGTGCTAGAATCAACAGGGTCCCCTACAATGAG.

The sample holds many counts of this clone. From the germline J gene comes the end of the CDR3, since the read stops 3 residues before it. The chain recombines TRBV12-3 or TRBV12-4 with TRBJ2-3; 10 bases map to TRBD1. The CDR3 extends over 16 amino acids. V lost 6 bases to trimming and J lost 1 base; unmatched junction nucleotides: 7. The sequenced CDR3 bases are TGTGCCAGCAGCAGACAGGGGGCGCGAGGCACAGATACG. It specifies CASSRQGARGTDT. The full CDR3 reads CASSRQGARGTDTQYF.

This clone was seen ten or more times. The CDR3 end lies 3 residues beyond the end of the read and is filled in from the germline J gene. The rearrangement uses TRBV12-5 and TRBJ2-7; D is possibly TRBD1 (7 bases). The V end lost 6 bases, the J end lost 3 bases, and 18 bases lay between the germline ends. In germline, CDR1 is LGHNT, CDR2 FRNRAP. This CDR3 is built from 15 residues. CDR3 DNA, as far as it was read: TGTGCTAGTGGCGGGGGACAGCGAATCCTCTACGAG. It encodes CASGGGQRILYE. The entire CDR3 protein reads CASGGGQRILYEQYF.

This clone was picked up many times. From the germline J gene comes the end of the CDR3, since the read stops 3 residues before it. The rearrangement links TRBV20-1 to TRBJ2-1; tentatively, D is TRBD1 (5 bases). CDR1 DFQATT and CDR2 SNEGSKA come from the germline V gene (reference sequence). Trimming shortened V by 6 bases and J by 0 bases, and 9 bases separated the two germline ends. The CDR3 has 13 residues. The DNA read from the CDR3 is TGCAGTGCGAGACAGAGCTCCTACAATGAG. Its translation: CSARQSSYNE. The full CDR3 protein reads CSARQSSYNEQFF.

This clone was seen many times. The CDR3 sequence is CASRHSTGAEAFF. The DNA read from the CDR3 is TGTGCCAGCAGACACTCCACAGGGGCTGAA. The chain couples TRBV12-3 or TRBV12-4 to TRBJ1-1, with 7 bases matching TRBD1. The read comes to an end 3 residues before the CDR3 does, leaving the germline J gene to fill in the end. The junction had 7 bases not matched to a gene; V was cut back by 6 bases and J by 6 bases. The CDR3 length is 13 residues.

Many counts were recorded for this clone. The CDR3 end falls 3 residues outside the read, so it is completed with the germline J gene. The chain is built from TRBV12-3 or TRBV12-4 and TRBJ2-3; 7 positions match TRBD1. With 7 bases clipped from V and 5 bases from J, the junction kept 12 bases outside the gene matches. This CDR3 comprises 15 residues. The sequenced part of the CDR3 DNA is TGTGCCAGCAACCCTACGAGGGGGCTTGGAGATACG. Translating gives CASNPTRGLGDT. The full CDR3 protein reads CASNPTRGLGDTQYF.

The table lists this clone with many counts. The CDR3 reads CASSTHRGAYEQYF. The sequenced part of the CDR3 DNA is TGTGCCAGCAGCACTCACCGGGGGGCCTACGAG. The chain has TRBV7-2 and TRBJ2-7; 7 nucleotides align to TRBD2. The read ends 3 residues early relative to the CDR3; the germline J gene fills the gap. The ends lost 5 bases at V and 2 bases at J; junction bases unmatched: 6. The length of the CDR3 is 14 residues. Germline lookup yields CDR1 SGHTA and CDR2 FQGNSA.

There are many counts of this clone. The CDR3 is cut off 3 residues early in the read; its end comes from the germline J gene. The chain uses TRBV4-1 and TRBJ2-7; the match to TRBD2 covers 8 bases. Germline trimming cut 0 bases from V and 4 bases from J; bases unmatched to any gene: 5. Germline CDR1 and CDR2: MGHRA and YSYEKL. The CDR3 contains 15 residues. The CDR3 DNA, read in part, is TGCGCCAGCAGCCAAGAGCCCCCTAGCGGGTACGAG. The encoded protein is CASSQEPPSGYE. The entire CDR3 protein is CASSQEPPSGYEQYF.

There are many counts of this clone. The read finishes 3 residues shy of the CDR3 end, and the germline J gene is used to complete it. This chain connects TRBV9 to TRBJ2-5, with a possible D match to TRBD2 (7 bases). Germline values: CDR1 SGDLS, CDR2 YYNGEE. V lost 0 bases and J 4 bases, leaving 31 bases between the germline ends. The CDR3 is made up of 21 amino acids. CDR3: CASSVGPGVEQGRREGETQYF. The part of the CDR3 DNA that was read is TGTGCCAGCAGCGTAGGACCCGGGGTGGAACAGGGTCGTAGGGAGGGAGAGACC. Using reference TRBV9 and TRBJ2-5 for the parts outside the CDR3, the full variable domain is DSGVTQTPKHLITATGQRVTLRCSPRSGDLSVYWYQQSLDQGLQFLIQYYNGEERAKGNILERFSAQQFPDLHSELNLSSLELGDSALYFCASSVGPGVEQGRREGETQYFGPGTRLLVL.

This clone occurred many times. The missing CDR3 end, 3 residues past where the read stops, is filled in from the germline J gene. This chain joins TRBV30 and TRBJ1-2; TRBD1 might be the D (6 bases). Germline-derived CDR1 and CDR2 are GTSNPN and SVGIG (reference sequence). The CDR3 runs to 13 residues. Trimming cost V 2 bases and J 3 bases, with 10 bases left between them. The sequenced CDR3 bases are TGTGCCTGGAGTAGGGAGGGGGACTATGGC. It translates to CAWSREGDYG. The full CDR3 sequence reads CAWSREGDYGYTF.

Notes on this clone: One end of the junction is discordant with germline, which a read error may explain. The DNA ends 3 residues before the CDR3 does, and the rest of the CDR3 is filled in from the germline J gene. The chain carries TRBV18 and TRBJ1-1, with a weak D call TRBD1 (5 bases). Germline assignment: CDR1 KGHSH and CDR2 LQKENI. The CDR3 has 15 residues. The covered CDR3 bases are TGTGCCAGCTCCCAATCTGGGGCCCTGAACACTAAA. Translated, it gives CASSQSGALNTK. The whole CDR3 is CASSQSGALNTKAFF.

The sample holds many counts of this clone. The CDR3 is cut off 3 residues early in the read; its end comes from the germline J gene. This chain joins TRBV29-1 and TRBJ2-4; TRBD1 is a possible D gene (6 bases). Germline CDR1 is SQVTM and CDR2 is ANQGSEA. Trimming removed 6 bases at V and 5 bases at J, with 17 bases between. This CDR3 has 14 residues. Here the CDR3 reads CSVEYRAGENIQYF. Partial CDR3 DNA: TGCAGCGTAGAATACAGGGCTGGTGAAAACATT.

This clone was counted ten times or more. The CDR3 end is not reached by the read, which stops 3 residues before it; the germline J gene fills it in. This chain connects TRBV28 to TRBJ2-6; no clear D gene. Between the trimmed V and J ends, which lost 6 bases and 2 bases, there was a span of 11 bases. Germline V gene sequence: CDR1 MDHEN, CDR2 SYDVKM. This CDR3 is 15 amino acids long. The part of the CDR3 DNA that was read is TGTGCCAGCAGCACAAAGATTACTGGGGCCAACGTC. Translated, it gives CASSTKITGANV. Given in full, the CDR3 is CASSTKITGANVLTF.

The table lists this clone with many counts. The read ends 3 residues before the CDR3 terminus; that terminus is restored from the germline J gene. The chain combines TRBV24-1 with TRBJ2-7; 8 nucleotides line up with TRBD1. The CDR3 sequence is 14 residues long. The V segment lost 4 bases and the J segment 4 bases; nucleotides outside the gene matches: 5. From germline, CDR1 is KGHDR and CDR2 SFDVKD. The CDR3: CATSDPGTGYEQYF. CDR3 DNA, as far as it was read: TGTGCCACCAGTGACCCCGGGACAGGTTACGAG.

Many counts were recorded for this clone. With the read ending 3 residues before the CDR3 end, the germline J gene is used to fill in that end. The genes are TRBV2 and TRBJ2-1; D may be TRBD1 (6 bases). CDR3 length: 15 residues. Germline values: CDR1 SNHLY, CDR2 FYNNEI. Deletions cut 7 bases from V and 2 bases from J, with 15 bases between. CDR3 residues: CASNGLAGAYNEQFF. CDR3 DNA, as far as it was read: TGTGCCAGCAACGGGCTAGCAGGGGCCTACAATGAG.

This clone was found many times. The read gets to within 3 residues of the CDR3 end, and the germline J gene fills in the rest. This chain joins TRBV2 and TRBJ2-1, with 13 bases matching TRBD2. Germline V gives CDR1 SNHLY, CDR2 FYNNEI. Trimming removed 6 bases from V and 8 bases from J; junction bases left unmatched: 4. CDR3 length equals 14 residues. Partial CDR3 DNA: TGTGCCAGCAGGGCACTAGCGGGGGGGGATGAG. This gives the protein CASRALAGGDE. The full CDR3 sequence reads CASRALAGGDEQFF. The full variable domain, with the rest looked up from reference TRBV2 and TRBJ2-1, is EPEVTQTPSHQVTQMGQEVILRCVPISNHLYFYWYRQILGQKVEFLVSFYNNEISEKSEIFDDQFSVERPDGSNFTLKIRSTKLEDSAMYFCASRALAGGDEQFFGPGTRLTVL.

This clone was seen repeatedly, ten times or more. Read sequence stops 3 residues before the CDR3 end, and the germline J gene provides the missing end. The chain recombines TRBV2 with TRBJ1-1; 8 bases are shared with TRBD1. After removal of 7 bases from V and 5 bases from J, the junction contained 9 bases not matched to a gene. The CDR3 extends over 14 amino acids. CDR1 and CDR2 (germline): SNHLY, FYNNEI. CDR3 DNA (partial): TGTGCCAGCACCGGACAGGGAATTAAAACTGAA. Residues: CASTGQGIKTE. The full CDR3 reads CASTGQGIKTEAFF. Full variable domain (remainder filled in from reference TRBV2 and TRBJ1-1): EPEVTQTPSHQVTQMGQEVILRCVPISNHLYFYWYRQILGQKVEFLVSFYNNEISEKSEIFDDQFSVERPDGSNFTLKIRSTKLEDSAMYFCASTGQGIKTEAFFGQGTRLTVV.

This clone has at least ten counts. The sequenced fragment ends 3 residues before the CDR3 boundary, so the rest is inferred from the germline J gene. The gene calls are TRBV12-3 or TRBV12-4 and TRBJ2-4; 7 bases match TRBD2. The CDR3 loop spans 14 amino acids. The sequenced CDR3 bases are TGTGCGGTGGGGCTAGCGGCCGCCAAAAACATT. As protein: CAVGLAAAKNI. In full, the CDR3 reads CAVGLAAAKNIQYF.